A single sample is the source of the 25 T cell receptor beta chains below, sequenced in a study of T-cell memory formation after mild COVID-19. TCRdb reanalysed the 5' RACE reads using MiXCR and keeps one entry per CDR3 protein. The sample lists about 140,000 distinct CDR3 sequences, about 14% occurring once. The specimen was PBMCs or a T cell subset sorted from them (not recorded which). The origin of the receptors is an adult woman who had mild COVID-19 (a few samples of this study predate the infection). Cell type and time point are not known.

The table lists this clonotype with a few counts. The chain carries TRBV12-3 or TRBV12-4 and TRBJ2-2; D may correspond to TRBD1 or TRBD2 (5 bases each). This CDR3 spans 15 amino acids. Trimming removed 6 bases from V and 2 bases from J, with 13 bases in between. The CDR3 DNA is TGTGCCAGCAGGCACCGGGACCACAACACCGGGGAGCTGTTTTTT. This sequence encodes CASRHRDHNTGELFF.

V is TRBV7-6 and J is TRBJ1-1; no clear D gene. Germline V gene sequence: CDR1 SGHVS, CDR2 FNYEAQ. The CDR3 length is 15 residues. With 7 bases removed from V and 1 base from J, the gap between germline ends came to 16 bases. The CDR3 loop reads CASTLSGVENTEAFF. CDR3 sequence (DNA): TGTGCCAGCACCCTTAGCGGTGTGGAGAACACTGAAGCTTTCTTT.

V gene TRBV4-1 combines with J gene TRBJ1-5; 7 bases match TRBD1. Losses at the gene ends were 4 bases for V and 4 bases for J; bases not matched to a gene: 10. There are 16 residues in the CDR3. The germline gives CDR1 MGHRA, CDR2 YSYEKL. The CDR3 region is CASSLNTGTENQPQHF. CDR3 nucleotide sequence: TGCGCCAGCAGCCTAAATACCGGGACAGAAAATCAGCCCCAGCATTTT.

The chain combines TRBV6-2 or TRBV6-3 with TRBJ2-5; TRBD2 matches 11 bases. CDR1 MNHEY and CDR2 SVGEGT come from the germline V gene. The length of the CDR3 is 16 residues. J gave up 1 base and V 4 bases, and 5 bases lay outside the gene matches. The CDR3 DNA is TGTGCCAGCAGTTCTACCGGGACTAGCGGCCAAGAGACCCAGTACTTC. As protein: CASSSTGTSGQETQYF.

This clonotype was counted ten times or more. The J gene is TRBJ2-5, the V gene TRBV4-2; 10 positions match TRBD2. CDR3 length: 16 amino acids. The trim removed 4 bases at V and 5 bases at J, leaving 10 bases unmatched. Germline V lookup: CDR1 LGHNA, CDR2 YNFKEQ. CDR3 DNA sequence: TGTGCCAGCAGCCGCGAGACTAGCGGGCCGGAGGAGACCCAGTACTTC. Its protein product is CASSRETSGPEETQYF.

The V call is TRBV7-2, the J call TRBJ2-4; 7 nucleotides match TRBD1. This CDR3 contains 15 residues. The V gene end was trimmed by 5 bases and the J gene end by 5 bases; junction bases not matched to a gene: 9. Germline assignment: CDR1 SGHTA and CDR2 FQGNSA. CDR3 amino acids: CASSPAGTEENIQYF. CDR3 coding DNA: TGTGCCAGCAGCCCGGCCGGGACAGAGGAAAACATTCAGTACTTC.

This rearrangement joins TRBV29-1 to TRBJ2-1, with D possibly being TRBD1 or TRBD2 (6 bases each). Germline-derived CDR1 and CDR2 are SQVTM and ANQGSEA. The CDR3 loop spans 14 amino acids. The V and J ends lost 4 bases and 3 bases respectively, with 13 bases between them. CDR3 in amino acids: CSVVGGHLYNEQFF. In nucleotides, the CDR3 is TGCAGCGTTGTGGGGGGACATCTCTACAATGAGCAGTTCTTC.

This clonotype occurred many times. The gene calls are TRBV5-1 and TRBJ2-5; D tentatively fits TRBD1 or TRBD2 (6 bases each). V was pared by 1 base and J by 5 bases, with 15 bases between. Germline V gives CDR1 SGHRS, CDR2 YFSETQ. The CDR3 extends over 15 amino acids. CDR3 bases: TGCGCCAGCAGCTTGATGCGGGACATGGGGGAGACCCAGTACTTC. Translation: CASSLMRDMGETQYF.

This chain joins TRBV7-9 and TRBJ2-7; D tentatively reads TRBD1 or TRBD2 (5 bases each). V was cut by 5 bases and J by 0 bases, with 8 bases left in between. CDR1 and CDR2 from the germline V gene are SEHNR and FQNEAQ (reference sequence). The CDR3 contains 13 residues. CDR3 nucleotides: TGTGCCAGCAGCCGGGACGTCTCCTACGAGCAGTACTTC. This encodes CASSRDVSYEQYF.

This clonotype was recorded at least ten times. This chain links TRBV7-2 with TRBJ1-1, with D maybe TRBD1 (6 bases). The CDR3 is 15 amino acids. V lost 2 bases and J 0 bases, leaving 10 bases between the germline ends. The germline V gene has CDR1 SGHTA and CDR2 FQGNSA. The CDR3 region is CASSLPGAMNTEAFF. CDR3 in DNA: TGTGCCAGCAGCTTACCGGGGGCCATGAACACTGAAGCTTTCTTT.

This clonotype was found many times. The chain uses TRBV4-2 and TRBJ1-6; the D gene is possibly TRBD1 (5 bases). The V and J ends lost 1 base and 5 bases respectively, with 9 bases between them. This CDR3 spans 15 amino acids. In germline, CDR1 is LGHNA, CDR2 YNFKEQ. The CDR3 loop is CASSQGQGNNSPLHF. As DNA, the CDR3 is TGTGCCAGCAGCCAAGGGCAGGGCAATAATTCACCCCTCCACTTT.

This chain's CDR3 is CASSLDGISNQPQHF. CDR3 coding DNA: TGTGCCAGCAGTTTAGACGGGATATCAAATCAGCCCCAGCATTTT. V gene TRBV12-3 or TRBV12-4 combines with J gene TRBJ1-5; D not certain. The CDR3 sequence is 15 residues long. The V and J ends lost 1 base and 4 bases respectively, with 11 bases between them.

This clonotype was seen more than once but under ten times. This chain uses TRBV4-1 with TRBJ1-1; D may be TRBD1 (5 bases). Germline CDR1 is MGHRA and CDR2 is YSYEKL. This CDR3 is built from 15 residues. V shed 0 bases and J shed 4 bases, with 12 bases lying between them. The CDR3 is CASSQERRAGTEAFF. For the CDR3, the DNA is TGCGCCAGCAGCCAAGAGCGCAGGGCAGGCACTGAAGCTTTCTTT.

This clonotype was counted only a few times. The chain carries TRBV5-1 and TRBJ2-4; unclear D gene. Trimming shortened V by 4 bases and J by 3 bases, and 11 bases separated the two germline ends. The CDR3 totals 14 residues. Germline CDR1 reads SGHRS; CDR2 reads YFSETQ. CDR3 DNA sequence: TGCGCCAGCAGCCCGCCCTCGGACAAAAACATTCAGTACTTC. Its translation is CASSPPSDKNIQYF.

This clonotype was detected a few times. The rearrangement joins TRBV29-1 to TRBJ2-1, with D maybe TRBD2 (6 bases). With 5 bases removed from V and 4 bases from J, the gap between germline ends came to 15 bases. This CDR3 contains 14 residues. Germline values: CDR1 SQVTM, CDR2 ANQGSEA. The CDR3: CSVRGAGLYNEQFF. The DNA of the CDR3 is TGCAGCGTTAGGGGAGCGGGCTTATACAATGAGCAGTTCTTC.

This chain uses TRBV4-1 with TRBJ1-5; D gene unclear. Germline loops: CDR1 MGHRA, CDR2 YSYEKL. CDR3 length: 15 residues. V gave up 1 base and J gave up 3 bases, with 10 bases separating them. CDR3 residues: CASSQVPGPNQPQHF. CDR3 nucleotides: TGCGCCAGCAGCCAAGTTCCGGGTCCCAATCAGCCCCAGCATTTT.

This clonotype was seen only a few times. The chain carries TRBV11-2 and TRBJ1-1, with TRBD1 matching 7 bases. This CDR3 is built from 13 residues. The V and J ends lost 4 bases and 7 bases, in that order; junction bases with no gene match: 6. CDR1 is SGHAT, CDR2 FQNNGV, per germline. CDR3 amino acids: CASSWDRDNEAFF. CDR3 bases: TGTGCCAGCAGCTGGGACAGAGATAATGAAGCTTTCTTT.

This clonotype has ten or more counts. V and J are TRBV4-1 and TRBJ2-7, with D possibly TRBD1 on 6 matching bases. CDR1 and CDR2 (germline): MGHRA, YSYEKL. The CDR3 spans 16 residues. The V end was cut by 4 bases, the J end by 0 bases, with 16 bases between. CDR3 amino acids: CASSLSGTQSSYEQYF. DNA of the CDR3: TGCGCCAGCAGCCTATCCGGGACACAAAGCTCCTACGAGCAGTACTTC.

This clonotype was observed at least ten times. DNA for the CDR3: TGCAGTGCTAGAGATCGTGACAGGTCCTACGAGCAGTACTTC. Its protein is CSARDRDRSYEQYF. The gene calls are TRBV20-1 and TRBJ2-7, with D possibly TRBD1 on 6 matching bases. V was pared by 0 bases and J by 1 base, with 10 bases between. Germline V gives CDR1 DFQATT, CDR2 SNEGSKA (reference sequence). This CDR3 comprises 14 residues.

The J gene is TRBJ1-1, the V gene TRBV7-7, with 10 bases lining up with TRBD1. The junction had 13 bases not matched to a gene; V was cut back by 5 bases and J by 4 bases. The CDR3 covers 17 residues. Germline CDR1 SSHAT, CDR2 FNYEAQ (reference sequence). Here the CDR3 reads CASSLRDRGGGSTEAFF. The CDR3 nucleotides read TGTGCCAGCAGCCTCCGGGACAGGGGAGGAGGGAGCACTGAAGCTTTCTTT.

J is TRBJ1-4 and V is TRBV4-1; no clear D gene. Per the germline V gene, CDR1 is MGHRA and CDR2 is YSYEKL. The CDR3 has 15 amino acids. Trimming shortened V by 4 bases and J by 0 bases, and 9 bases separated the two germline ends. This CDR3 reads CASSPYSATNEKLFF. The CDR3 DNA reads as TGCGCCAGCAGCCCCTACAGTGCAACTAATGAAAAACTGTTTTTT.

The chain links TRBV24-1 to TRBJ2-1, with 7 nucleotides matching TRBD1. The CDR3 totals 13 residues. CDR1 KGHDR and CDR2 SFDVKD come from the germline V gene. The junction had 4 bases not matched to a gene; V was cut back by 4 bases and J by 8 bases. The CDR3 nucleotides are TGTGCCACCAGTGACTCGACAGGGTATGAGCAGTTCTTC. It yields the protein CATSDSTGYEQFF.

In this sample, this clonotype turned up a few times. The chain joins TRBV20-1 to TRBJ1-2, with 8 bases fitting TRBD1. Trimming at V came to 5 bases and at J to 5 bases, leaving 4 bases not matched to a gene. The CDR3 extends over 12 amino acids. Per germline, CDR1 DFQATT and CDR2 SNEGSKA (reference sequence). The CDR3: CSARTGQYGYTF. For the CDR3, the DNA is TGCAGTGCTCGGACAGGGCAGTATGGCTACACCTTC.

The table lists this clonotype with a few counts. The rearrangement joins TRBV6-2 or TRBV6-3 to TRBJ2-1, with TRBD2 as a possible D gene (5 bases). The CDR3 is 18 amino acids. Trimming shortened V by 2 bases and J by 9 bases, and 26 bases separated the two germline ends. CDR1 is MNHEY, CDR2 SVGEGT, per germline. CDR3 region: CASSYQPQTLYPRGEQFF. The CDR3 nucleotides are TGTGCCAGCAGTTACCAACCCCAGACCCTGTACCCCCGGGGTGAGCAGTTCTTC.

In this sample, this clonotype turned up a few times. The rearrangement uses TRBV4-1 and TRBJ2-7; D is uncertain. V was cut by 2 bases and J by 1 base, with 12 bases left in between. Germline loops: CDR1 MGHRA, CDR2 YSYEKL. The CDR3 is 15 amino acids. CDR3 sequence (DNA): TGCGCCAGCAGCCAATTGAAAGGCGGATCCTACGAGCAGTACTTC. This codes for CASSQLKGGSYEQYF.